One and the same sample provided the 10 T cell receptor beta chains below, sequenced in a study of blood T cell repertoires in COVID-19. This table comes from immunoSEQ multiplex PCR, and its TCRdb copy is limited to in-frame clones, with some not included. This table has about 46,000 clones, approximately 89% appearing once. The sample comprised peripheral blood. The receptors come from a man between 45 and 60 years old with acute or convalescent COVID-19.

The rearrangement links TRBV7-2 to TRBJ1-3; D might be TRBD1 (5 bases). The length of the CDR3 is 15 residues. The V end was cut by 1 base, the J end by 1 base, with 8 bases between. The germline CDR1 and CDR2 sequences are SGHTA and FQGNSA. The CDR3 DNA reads TGTGCCAGCAGCTTAGGGGGCGCATCTGGAAACACCATATATTTT. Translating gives CASSLGGASGNTIYF.

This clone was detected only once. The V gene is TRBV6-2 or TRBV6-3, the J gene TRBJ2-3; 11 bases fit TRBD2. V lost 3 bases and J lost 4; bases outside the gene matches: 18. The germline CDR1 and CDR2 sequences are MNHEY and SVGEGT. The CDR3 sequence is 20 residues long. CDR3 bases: TGTGCCAGCAGTTATTCGGATAGCGGGGGGGCTATCTTGGGTCCAGATACGCAGTATTTT. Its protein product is CASSYSDSGGAILGPDTQYF.

CDR3 region: CASSDRGRDSTDTQYF. For the CDR3, the DNA is TGTGCCAGTAGTGATAGGGGACGGGACTCCACAGATACGCAGTATTTT. The chain couples TRBV19 to TRBJ2-3, with a weak D call TRBD2 (6 bases). The CDR3 sequence is 16 residues long. V gave up 5 bases and J gave up 2 bases, with 17 bases separating them. Germline V gives CDR1 LNHDA, CDR2 SQIVND (reference sequence).

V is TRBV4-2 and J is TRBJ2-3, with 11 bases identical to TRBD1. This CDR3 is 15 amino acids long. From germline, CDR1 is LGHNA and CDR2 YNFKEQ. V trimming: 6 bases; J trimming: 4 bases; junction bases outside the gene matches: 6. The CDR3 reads CASSLPGQGADTQYF. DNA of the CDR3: TGTGCCAGCAGTCTTCCGGGACAGGGGGCAGATACGCAGTATTTT.

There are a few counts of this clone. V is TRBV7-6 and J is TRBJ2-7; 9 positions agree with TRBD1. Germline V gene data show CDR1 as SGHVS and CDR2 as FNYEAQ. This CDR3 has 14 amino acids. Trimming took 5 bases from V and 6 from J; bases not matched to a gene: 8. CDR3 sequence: CASSPRDRAPEQYF. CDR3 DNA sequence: TGTGCCAGCAGCCCTCGGGACAGGGCTCCCGAGCAGTACTTC. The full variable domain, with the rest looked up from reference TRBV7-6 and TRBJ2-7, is GAGVSQSPRYKVTKRGQDVALRCDPISGHVSLYWYRQALGQGPEFLTYFNYEAQQDKSGLPNDRFSAERPEGSISTLTIQRTEQRDSAMYRCASSPRDRAPEQYFGPGTRLTVT.

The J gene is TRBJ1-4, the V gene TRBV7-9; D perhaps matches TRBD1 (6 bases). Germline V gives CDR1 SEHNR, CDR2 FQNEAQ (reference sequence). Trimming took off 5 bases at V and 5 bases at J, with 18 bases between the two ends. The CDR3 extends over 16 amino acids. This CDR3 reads CASSPYRQVGNEKLFF. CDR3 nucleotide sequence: TGTGCCAGCAGCCCATACAGACAGGTCGGAAATGAAAAACTGTTTTTT.

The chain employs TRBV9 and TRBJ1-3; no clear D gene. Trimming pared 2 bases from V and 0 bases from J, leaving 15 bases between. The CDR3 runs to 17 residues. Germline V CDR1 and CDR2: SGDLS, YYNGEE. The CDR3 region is CASSVGDGPSSGNTIYF. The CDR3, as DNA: TGTGCCAGCAGCGTTGGCGATGGGCCCAGCTCTGGAAACACCATATATTTT.

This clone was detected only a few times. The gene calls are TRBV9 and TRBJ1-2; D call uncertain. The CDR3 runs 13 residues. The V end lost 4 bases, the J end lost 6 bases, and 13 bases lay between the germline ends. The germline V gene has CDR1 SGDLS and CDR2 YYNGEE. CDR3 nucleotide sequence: TGTGCCAGCAGCCGGGGATGGATTGATGGCTACACCTTC. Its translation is CASSRGWIDGYTF. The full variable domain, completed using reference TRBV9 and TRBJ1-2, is DSGVTQTPKHLITATGQRVTLRCSPRSGDLSVYWYQQSLDQGLQFLIQYYNGEERAKGNILERFSAQQFPDLHSELNLSSLELGDSALYFCASSRGWIDGYTFGSGTRLTVV.

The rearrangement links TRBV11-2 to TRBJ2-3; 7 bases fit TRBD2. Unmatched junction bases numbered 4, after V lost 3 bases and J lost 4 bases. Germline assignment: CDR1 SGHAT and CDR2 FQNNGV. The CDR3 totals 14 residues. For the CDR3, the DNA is TGTGCCAGCAGCTTTGGGACTACGGCAGATACGCAGTATTTT. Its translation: CASSFGTTADTQYF.

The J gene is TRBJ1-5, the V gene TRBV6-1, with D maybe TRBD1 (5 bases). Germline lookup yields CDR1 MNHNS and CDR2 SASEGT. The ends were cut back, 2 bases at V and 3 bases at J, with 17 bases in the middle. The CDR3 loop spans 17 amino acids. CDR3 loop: CASSEFPGRIYNQPQHF. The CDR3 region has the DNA TGTGCCAGCAGTGAATTCCCAGGGCGGATATACAATCAGCCCCAGCATTTT.